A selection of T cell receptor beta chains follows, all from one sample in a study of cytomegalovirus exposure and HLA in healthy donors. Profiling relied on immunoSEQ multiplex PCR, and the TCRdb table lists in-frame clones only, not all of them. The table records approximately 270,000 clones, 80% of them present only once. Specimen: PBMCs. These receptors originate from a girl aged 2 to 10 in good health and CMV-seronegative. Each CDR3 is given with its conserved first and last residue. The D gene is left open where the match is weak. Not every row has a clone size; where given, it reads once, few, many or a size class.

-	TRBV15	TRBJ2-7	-	TGTGCCACCAGCAGACTGCTCGGCGAGCAGTACTTC	CATSRLLGEQYF
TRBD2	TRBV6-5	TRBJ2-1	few	TGTGCCAGCAGTTACGCTAGCGGGGGGGCGAATGAGCAGTTCTTC	CASSYASGGANEQFF
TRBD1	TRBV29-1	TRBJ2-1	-	TGCAGCTCGAAGGCCGGGACAGATTACAATGAGCAGTTCTTC	CSSKAGTDYNEQFF
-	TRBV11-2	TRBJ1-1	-	TGTGCCAGCAGCACCTACTCGACAGGAAGAAACACTGAAGCTTTCTTT	CASSTYSTGRNTEAFF
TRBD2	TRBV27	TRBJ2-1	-	TGTGCCAGCAGTTCGGGACTAGCGGGGGTCCGTGAGCAGTTCTTC	CASSSGLAGVREQFF
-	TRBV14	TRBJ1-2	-	TGTGCCAGCAGCCAAGTTATATCGGGAGGGGCAAATGGCTACACCTTC	CASSQVISGGANGYTF
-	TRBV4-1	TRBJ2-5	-	TGCGCCAGCAGCCATTTTGCGGGACCGGAGACCCAGTACTTC	CASSHFAGPETQYF
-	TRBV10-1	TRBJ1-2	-	TGCGCCAGCACTACGCCGGGACTTATTAGCTATGGCTACACCTTC	CASTTPGLISYGYTF
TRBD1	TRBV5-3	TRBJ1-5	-	TGTGCCAGAAGCTTTACTCTTCAGGGGGAAAGCAATCAGCCCCAGCATTTT	CARSFTLQGESNQPQHF
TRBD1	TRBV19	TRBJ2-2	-	TGTGCCAGTAGCCCATTGGACAGGAGCACCACCGGGGAGCTGTTTTTT	CASSPLDRSTTGELFF
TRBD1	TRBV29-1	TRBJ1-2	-	TGCAGCGTTGATGTGGGCGACAGGGGGAATGGCTACACCTTC	CSVDVGDRGNGYTF
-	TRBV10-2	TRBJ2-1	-	TGCGCCAGCAGCTATGAGGGGGGGACCTACAATGAGCAGTTCTTC	CASSYEGGTYNEQFF
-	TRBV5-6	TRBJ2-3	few	TGTGCCAGCAGTTGGGAGCCGGGAACCACGCAGTATTTT	CASSWEPGTTQYF
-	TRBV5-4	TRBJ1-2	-	TGTGCCAGCAGCTTGCACAGGGATTTGGGCGGCTACACCTTC	CASSLHRDLGGYTF
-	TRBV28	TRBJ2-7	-	TGTGCCAGCAGTCACTCCGGGACAACGACAATCTATGACTCCTACGAGCAGTACTTC	CASSHSGTTTIYDSYEQYF
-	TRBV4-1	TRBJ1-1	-	TGCGCCAGCAGTCACAAGGGAAGGGGAAAGAAGCGGGCCCAAGCTTTCTTT	CASSHKGRGKKRAQAFF
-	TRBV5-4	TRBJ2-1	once	TGTGCCAGCAGCTTGGAGGGCAGGGGACGGGGAGATGAGCAGTTCTTC	CASSLEGRGRGDEQFF
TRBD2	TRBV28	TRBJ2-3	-	TGTGCCAGCAGTTTGTTGGGACTAGCGGAGACAGATACGCAGTATTTT	CASSLLGLAETDTQYF
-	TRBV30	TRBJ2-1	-	TGTGCCTTGAATCCGGGACAATCCTACAATGAGCAGTTCTTC	CALNPGQSYNEQFF
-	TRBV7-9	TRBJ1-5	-	TGTTCCAGCAGCTGGGACTCTGGCAATCAGCCCCAGCATTTT	CSSSWDSGNQPQHF
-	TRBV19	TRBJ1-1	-	TGTGCCAGTAGTATCGCTCTGTTGACAGCCTACGCGGTCACTGAAGCTTTCTTT	CASSIALLTAYAVTEAFF
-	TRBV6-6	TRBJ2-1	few	TGTGCCAGCGTCCTTTTTCCGTGGCAGTTCTTC	CASVLFPWQFF
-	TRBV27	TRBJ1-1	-	TGTGCCAGCGCACAGGGCGGAAACACTGAAGCTTTCTTT	CASAQGGNTEAFF
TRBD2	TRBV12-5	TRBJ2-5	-	TGTGCTAGTGGTTTGGAGACTAGCTCGGAGACCCAGTACTTC	CASGLETSSETQYF
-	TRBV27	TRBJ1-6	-	TGTGCCAGCCTCCATCTGAGCTCCTATAATTCACCCCTCCACTTT	CASLHLSSYNSPLHF
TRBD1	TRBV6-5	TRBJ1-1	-	TGTGCCAGCAGTTACGGACAGGGGGGCACTGAAGCTTTCTTT	CASSYGQGGTEAFF
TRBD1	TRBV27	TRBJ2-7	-	TGTGCCAGCAGTGCAGGGGGCTGGAGGCACGAGCAGTACTTC	CASSAGGWRHEQYF
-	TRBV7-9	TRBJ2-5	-	TGTGCCAGCAGCTTAGGTGGGCCACAAGAGACCCAGTACTTC	CASSLGGPQETQYF
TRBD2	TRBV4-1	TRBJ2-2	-	TGCGCCAGCAGGCCAACTAGCGGGAGGGCTGGGGAGCTGTTTTTT	CASRPTSGRAGELFF
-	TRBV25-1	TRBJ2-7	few	TGTGCCAGCAGTAACGCGCAGGGCGAAGCCTACGAGCAGTACTTC	CASSNAQGEAYEQYF
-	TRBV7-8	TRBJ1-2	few	TGTGCCAGCAGCCCCGGGGTCTATGGCTACACCTTC	CASSPGVYGYTF